These 5 T cell receptor beta chains were all obtained from the same sample, sequenced in a study of blood T cell repertoires in COVID-19. Clones were read by immunoSEQ multiplex PCR, and TCRdb kept only the in-frame ones, dropping some. The table lists approximately 100,000 clones, roughly 89% of them singletons. Sample: peripheral blood. The receptors shown here come from a human donor with acute or convalescent COVID-19. The donor label of this sample is uncertain.

This chain links TRBV30 with TRBJ2-2; 11 bases fit TRBD2. The CDR3 contains 16 residues. Germline V gene lookup returns CDR1 GTSNPN and CDR2 SVGIG (reference sequence). V gave up 3 bases and J gave up 4 bases; unmatched junction bases: 7. In DNA, the CDR3 is TGTGCCTGGAGCGGGACTAGCGGAGTTATCACCGGGGAGCTGTTTTTT. This codes for CAWSGTSGVITGELFF.

The V and J genes are TRBV6-6 and TRBJ2-1, with a weak D call TRBD1 (6 bases). This CDR3 region has 14 residues. Per germline, CDR1 MNHNY and CDR2 SVGAGI (reference sequence). With 6 bases removed from V and 5 bases from J, the gap between germline ends came to 14 bases. As DNA, the CDR3 is TGTGCCAGCAGGTGGGGGCCCCTAGACAATGAGCAGTTCTTC. Translated: CASRWGPLDNEQFF.

The chain links TRBV19 to TRBJ1-5; D is unclear. The CDR3 spans 15 residues. Between the trimmed V and J ends, which lost 4 bases and 0 bases, there was a span of 10 bases. The germline V gene encodes CDR1 LNHDA and CDR2 SQIVND (reference sequence). The CDR3 DNA reads TGTGCCAGTAGTACCGGGTCCCATAGCAATCAGCCCCAGCATTTT. Its protein is CASSTGSHSNQPQHF.

The chain's CDR3 is CASIPGQGSYGYTF. The DNA for the CDR3 is TGTGCCAGCATTCCGGGACAGGGTAGCTATGGCTACACCTTC. The genes are TRBV6-1 and TRBJ1-2; 9 bases agree with TRBD1. The CDR3 length is 14 residues. Unmatched junction bases numbered 7, after V lost 7 bases and J lost 4 bases. The germline CDR1 and CDR2 sequences are MNHNS and SASEGT.

The chain is built from TRBV28 and TRBJ2-5, with D perhaps matching TRBD2 (5 bases). The germline V gene has CDR1 MDHEN and CDR2 SYDVKM. Trimming pared 7 bases from V and 2 bases from J, leaving 14 bases between. The CDR3 is 14 amino acids. The DNA for the CDR3 is TGTGCCAGCAATAGGGTTCGGGATCAAGAGACCCAGTACTTC. It encodes CASNRVRDQETQYF.